Sequencing of this TCR beta chain was carried out in a study of PD-L1 blockade in urothelial cancer. This table comes from immunoSEQ multiplex PCR, and its TCRdb copy is limited to in-frame clones, with some not included. The table lists under 30,000 clones, 80% to 90% of them singletons. V lost 2 bases, J lost 2 bases, and 8 bases lay in between. CDR1 SGHKS and CDR2 YYEKEE come from the germline V gene (reference sequence). The CDR3 has 14 residues. A word on this clone: Its antigen is as yet unknown.

Study results and limitations: Expansion of tumor-associated blood clones at 3 weeks was greater in durable-benefit patients.

The receptor comes from a man between 50 and 59 years old with urothelial cancer. This material consisted of PBMCs, taken around atezolizumab (anti-PD-L1) treatment. V is TRBV5-5 and J is TRBJ2-1; no definite D call. The CDR3 loop reads CASSFEVAYNEQFF. CDR3 in DNA: TGTGCCAGCAGCTTCGAAGTAGCCTACAATGAGCAGTTCTTC.